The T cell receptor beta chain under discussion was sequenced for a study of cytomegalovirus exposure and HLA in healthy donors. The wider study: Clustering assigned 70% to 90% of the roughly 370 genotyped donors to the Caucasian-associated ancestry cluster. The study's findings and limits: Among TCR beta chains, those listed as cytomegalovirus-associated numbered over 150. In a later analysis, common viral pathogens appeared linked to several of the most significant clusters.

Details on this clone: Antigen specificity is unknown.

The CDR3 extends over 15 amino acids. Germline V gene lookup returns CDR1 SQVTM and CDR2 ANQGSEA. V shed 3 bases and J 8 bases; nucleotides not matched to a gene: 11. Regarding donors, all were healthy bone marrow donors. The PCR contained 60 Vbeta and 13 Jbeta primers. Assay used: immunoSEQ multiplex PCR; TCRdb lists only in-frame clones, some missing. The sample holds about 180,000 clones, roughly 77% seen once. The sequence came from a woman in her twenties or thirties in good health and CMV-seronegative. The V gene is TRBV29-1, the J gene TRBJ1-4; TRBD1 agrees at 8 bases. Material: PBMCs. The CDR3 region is CSVDADRGRGEKLFF. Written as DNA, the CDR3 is TGCAGCGTTGATGCCGACAGGGGCCGAGGAGAAAAACTGTTTTTT.